This T cell receptor (beta chain) is from a study of blood T cell repertoires in COVID-19. Trimming took 4 bases from V and 5 from J; bases not matched to a gene: 6. Germline CDR1 and CDR2: SGHTA and FQGTGA. The CDR3 sequence is 14 residues long. Original analysis: Reference gene primer amplification gave estimated nucleated cell counts. Data came from immunoSEQ multiplex PCR; TCRdb stores just in-frame clones and leaves some out. V and J calls and clone size are given by that table; D and trimming were obtained from the DNA. The sample includes over 150,000 clones, over 80% seen only once; the top ten take approximately 8.1%.

This chain connects TRBV7-3 to TRBJ2-5, with TRBD1 matching 8 bases. This TCR derives from a woman aged 80 or older with COVID-19, enrolled during active disease. Sequencing used peripheral blood. The CDR3 DNA reads as TGTGCCAGCAGCTCCCAGGGGGCAGGGGAGACCCAGTACTTC. It specifies CASSSQGAGETQYF.